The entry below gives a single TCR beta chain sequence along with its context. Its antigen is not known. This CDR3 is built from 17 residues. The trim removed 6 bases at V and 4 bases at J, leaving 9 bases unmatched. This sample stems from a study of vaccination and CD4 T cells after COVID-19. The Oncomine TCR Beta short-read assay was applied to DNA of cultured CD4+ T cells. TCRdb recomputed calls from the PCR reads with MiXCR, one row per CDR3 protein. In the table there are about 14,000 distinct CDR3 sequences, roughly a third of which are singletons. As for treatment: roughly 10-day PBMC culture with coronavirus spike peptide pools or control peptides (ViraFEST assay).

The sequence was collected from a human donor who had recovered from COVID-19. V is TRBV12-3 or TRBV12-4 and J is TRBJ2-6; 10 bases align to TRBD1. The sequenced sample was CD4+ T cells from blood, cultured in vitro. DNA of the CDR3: TGTGCCAGCAGCCCCGGGACAGGGGTGGCCGGGGCCAACGTCCTGACTTTC. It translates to CASSPGTGVAGANVLTF.